This TCR beta chain was identified during a study of blood T cell repertoires in COVID-19. Background on the study: PBMCs, B-cell-depleted T cells, or T cells were the source of the cDNA or gDNA that made up the material.

CDR1 is GTSNPN and CDR2 is SVGIG in the germline V gene (reference sequence). Trimming cost V 1 base and J 0 bases, with 6 bases left between them. The CDR3 length is 13 residues. The data were produced by immunoSEQ multiplex PCR, yet TCRdb's version contains in-frame clones alone and is incomplete. The table lists about 220,000 clones, approximately 82% of them singletons. Concerning this clone: The same CDR3 also results from other DNA sequences found in this sample.

Sequenced material: peripheral blood. V and J are TRBV30 and TRBJ1-1, with a weak D call TRBD1 (5 bases). The source of this sequence is a woman older than 75 with acute or convalescent COVID-19. The CDR3 DNA is TGTGCCTGGAGTGCACAGGTGAACACTGAAGCTTTCTTT. Translating it yields CAWSAQVNTEAFF. Full variable domain (missing parts from reference TRBV30 and TRBJ1-1): SQTIHQWPATLVQPVGSPLSLECTVEGTSNPNLYWYRQAAGRGLQLLFYSVGIGQISSEVPQNLSASRPQDRQFILSSKKLLLSDSGFYLCAWSAQVNTEAFFGQGTRLTVV.